What follows are 13 T cell receptor beta chains derived from one specimen sequenced in a study of blood T cell repertoires in COVID-19. Data came from immunoSEQ multiplex PCR; TCRdb stores just in-frame clones and leaves some out. The table has about 250,000 clones, around 82% seen once. The source material was peripheral blood. These receptors were obtained from a man aged 40-49 years with active or convalescent COVID-19.

The chain has TRBV9 and TRBJ2-2, with 7 nucleotides matching TRBD2. Germline CDR1 and CDR2: SGDLS and YYNGEE. With 1 base clipped from V and 7 bases from J, the junction kept 7 bases outside the gene matches. The CDR3 consists of 15 residues. CDR3 amino acids: CASSVIKRDNGELFF. The CDR3 bases are TGTGCCAGCAGCGTAATAAAGCGGGATAACGGGGAGCTGTTTTTT.

The chain uses TRBV6-2 or TRBV6-3 and TRBJ1-2, with 9 bases aligning to TRBD1. There are 16 residues in the CDR3. The junction had 9 bases not matched to a gene; V was cut back by 6 bases and J by 1 base. Per germline, CDR1 MNHEY and CDR2 SVGEGT. CDR3 sequence (DNA): TGTGCCAGCAGCCCTGGGGGGACAGGGTATAACTATGGCTACACCTTC. As protein: CASSPGGTGYNYGYTF.

The chain recombines TRBV5-5 with TRBJ1-6, with 7 bases aligning to TRBD1. V was clipped by 4 bases and J by 3 bases; unmatched bases: 7. Looked up from germline, CDR1 is SGHKS and CDR2 is YYEKEE (reference sequence). The CDR3 covers 16 residues. In nucleotides, the CDR3 is TGTGCCAGCAGCCGGACAGGAAACTTCTATAATTCACCCCTCCACTTT. It codes for CASSRTGNFYNSPLHF.

The chain carries TRBV29-1 and TRBJ1-1; 11 nucleotides agree with TRBD1. V lost 3 bases and J lost 10; bases outside the gene matches: 10. Germline-derived CDR1 and CDR2 are SQVTM and ANQGSEA. The CDR3 consists of 14 residues. As DNA, the CDR3 is TGCAGCGTTGAGCTGAGGACAGGGGGCGCGGGAGCTTTCTTT. Protein: CSVELRTGGAGAFF.

The rearrangement joins TRBV20-1 to TRBJ2-1, with unresolved D. The CDR3 consists of 11 residues. CDR1 is DFQATT, CDR2 SNEGSKA, per germline (reference sequence). Deletions cut 8 bases from V and 8 bases from J, with 13 bases between. The CDR3 region has the DNA TGCAGTTTTGCTTTACGGGATGAGCAGTTCTTC. Translated: CSFALRDEQFF.

The chain joins TRBV11-2 to TRBJ1-2; possibly TRBD1 for D (5 bases). The CDR3 has 13 amino acids. Trimming took off 5 bases at V and 8 bases at J, with 15 bases between the two ends. From germline, CDR1 is SGHAT and CDR2 FQNNGV. In nucleotides, the CDR3 is TGTGCCAGCAGCCCACGCAGGGTGGACGGCTACACCTTC. It encodes CASSPRRVDGYTF.

V and J are TRBV5-6 and TRBJ2-7; the match to TRBD1 covers 7 bases. The V gene's germline CDR1 is SGHDT and CDR2 YYEEEE. J gave up 2 bases and V 4 bases, and 9 bases lay outside the gene matches. CDR3 length equals 15 residues. This chain's CDR3 is CASSISDRIAYEQYF. The CDR3 DNA is TGTGCCAGCAGCATCTCGGACAGGATCGCCTACGAGCAGTACTTC.

CDR3 in DNA: TGTGCCAGCACCAACGACAGGGTCTACGAGCAGTACTTC. Amino acid sequence: CASTNDRVYEQYF. The rearrangement uses TRBV5-6 and TRBJ2-7, with 7 bases aligning to TRBD1. The CDR3 is 13 residues long. Germline CDR1 is SGHDT and CDR2 is YYEEEE. Trimming removed 6 bases from V and 3 bases from J; junction bases left unmatched: 6.

The chain uses TRBV30 and TRBJ1-2; 7 nucleotides line up with TRBD1. This CDR3 is built from 12 residues. Per the germline V gene, CDR1 is GTSNPN and CDR2 is SVGIG (reference sequence). V trimming: 5 bases; J trimming: 7 bases; junction bases outside the gene matches: 7. The CDR3 loop reads CAWGGTVVGYTF. CDR3 sequence (DNA): TGTGCCTGGGGGGGGACAGTCGTTGGCTACACCTTC.

The chain employs TRBV30 and TRBJ2-7, with D possibly being TRBD2 (5 bases). This CDR3 spans 14 amino acids. The V gene's germline CDR1 is GTSNPN and CDR2 SVGIG (reference sequence). V lost 4 bases to trimming and J lost 3 bases, with 16 bases between them. CDR3 DNA sequence: TGTGCCTGGACCTACGGGGTGGGAGACTACGAGCAGTACTTC. Protein: CAWTYGVGDYEQYF.

The chain has TRBV24-1 and TRBJ2-1; D may be TRBD2 (6 bases). V shed 4 bases and J shed 6 bases, with 15 bases lying between them. Germline CDR1 and CDR2: KGHDR and SFDVKD. There are 15 residues in the CDR3. CDR3 protein: CATSDVLGGLNEQFF. CDR3 nucleotides: TGTGCCACCAGTGACGTACTCGGAGGGCTCAATGAGCAGTTCTTC.

The CDR3 protein is CASSPLGPLGNTEAFF. CDR3 bases: TGTGCCAGCTCACCGCTGGGGCCCCTAGGGAACACTGAAGCTTTCTTT. The V call is TRBV18, the J call TRBJ1-1; possibly TRBD1 for D (5 bases). V lost 3 bases and J 1 base, leaving 15 bases between the germline ends. This CDR3 contains 16 residues. Germline V gene lookup returns CDR1 KGHSH and CDR2 LQKENI.

The chain carries TRBV6-5 and TRBJ2-2; D gene ambiguous. This CDR3 comprises 15 residues. The ends were cut back, 7 bases at V and 0 bases at J, with 12 bases in the middle. Germline V gives CDR1 MNHEY, CDR2 SVGAGI. CDR3 DNA: TGTGCCAGCAACTTTAGACTGACGAACACCGGGGAGCTGTTTTTT. Its protein is CASNFRLTNTGELFF.